Each of the 16 T cell receptor beta chains below was sequenced from the same sample in a study of T cells in Graves' hyperthyroidism and ophthalmopathy. RNA transcripts were the template for amplifying TCR beta CDR3 regions. The primer set for the first-round RT-PCR of the TCR CDR3 was HTBI. TCRdb processed the multiplex PCR reads anew with MiXCR; each CDR3 protein has one entry. Here the sample spans over 700,000 distinct CDR3 sequences, over 35% being singletons. The material sequenced was blood. The receptors were sampled from a man younger than 35 with Graves' hyperthyroidism.

A few counts support this clonotype. The J gene is TRBJ2-7, the V gene TRBV7-2; 9 bases fit TRBD2. CDR3 length: 14 residues. V lost 5 bases to trimming and J lost 0 bases; unmatched junction nucleotides: 2. The germline V gene has CDR1 SGHTA and CDR2 FQGNSA. This CDR3 reads CASSAGGASYEQYF. DNA of the CDR3: TGTGCCAGCAGCGCGGGGGGGGCCTCCTACGAGCAGTACTTC.

This clonotype was picked up a small number of times. The chain couples TRBV19 to TRBJ1-1; D may be TRBD1 (5 bases). The CDR3 extends over 13 amino acids. CDR1 and CDR2 (germline): LNHDA, SQIVND (reference sequence). Trimming left V 8 bases short and J 7 bases short, with 17 bases between. In DNA, the CDR3 is TGTGCCAGTGGGGGTAGGGGTGGCGATGAAGCTTTCTTT. Its protein is CASGGRGGDEAFF.

This clonotype was observed many times. This rearrangement joins TRBV7-8 to TRBJ1-2; a possible D gene is TRBD1 (6 bases). The CDR3 sequence is 16 residues long. V was cut by 5 bases and J by 4 bases, with 20 bases left in between. Germline CDR1 reads SGHVS; CDR2 reads FQNEAQ. CDR3 nucleotides: TGTGCCAGCAGCCCTATCATACAGGGTTCCCTCTATGGCTACACCTTC. This gives the protein CASSPIIQGSLYGYTF. Full variable domain (remainder filled in from reference TRBV7-8 and TRBJ1-2): GAGVSQSPRYKVAKRGQDVALRCDPISGHVSLFWYQQALGQGPEFLTYFQNEAQLDKSGLPSDRFFAERPEGSVSTLKIQRTQQEDSAVYLCASSPIIQGSLYGYTFGSGTRLTVV.

The chain is built from TRBV29-1 and TRBJ2-5; the D gene is possibly TRBD2 (6 bases). CDR1 is SQVTM, CDR2 ANQGSEA, per germline. The CDR3 extends over 15 amino acids. V was pared by 6 bases and J by 2 bases, with 19 bases between. The CDR3 nucleotides read TGCAGCGTGGGGGGATCAGGGAACTTGCAAGAGACCCAGTACTTC. Translation gives CSVGGSGNLQETQYF.

The chain links TRBV9 to TRBJ1-4; 7 positions agree with TRBD1. The V gene's germline CDR1 is SGDLS and CDR2 YYNGEE. The V segment lost 0 bases and the J segment 7 bases; nucleotides outside the gene matches: 6. The CDR3 length is 15 residues. The CDR3 here is CASSVGTGGSEKLFF. The CDR3 region has the DNA TGTGCCAGCAGCGTAGGGACAGGTGGAAGTGAAAAACTGTTTTTT.

The rearrangement links TRBV5-6 to TRBJ2-5; 11 bases line up with TRBD2. The length of the CDR3 is 15 residues. Germline V gives CDR1 SGHDT, CDR2 YYEEEE. J gave up 4 bases and V 4 bases, and 6 bases lay outside the gene matches. CDR3 loop: CASSRTGTSGETQYF. Here the CDR3 DNA reads TGTGCCAGCAGCCGTACCGGGACTAGCGGAGAGACCCAGTACTTC.

CDR3: CASSQEGAARSYEQYF. The CDR3 DNA follows: TGCGCCAGCAGCCAAGAGGGGGCAGCCCGATCCTACGAGCAGTACTTC. The chain joins TRBV4-1 to TRBJ2-7, with D maybe TRBD1 (6 bases). The CDR3 sequence is 16 residues long. Trimming stripped 0 bases from V and 1 base from J, with 13 bases between. CDR1 is MGHRA, CDR2 YSYEKL, per germline.

The chain recombines TRBV10-3 with TRBJ2-2; 9 positions match TRBD2. The CDR3 is 17 residues long. Germline assignment: CDR1 ENHRY and CDR2 SYGVKD. The V and J ends lost 2 bases and 3 bases, in that order; junction bases with no gene match: 7. The CDR3 DNA reads as TGTGCCATCAGTGAGACCTCCGCGGGAGGGCACACCGGGGAGCTGTTTTTT. Residues: CAISETSAGGHTGELFF.

The chain is built from TRBV7-2 and TRBJ1-3; 9 nucleotides line up with TRBD1. The trim removed 4 bases at V and 0 bases at J, leaving 4 bases unmatched. The CDR3 has 16 amino acids. Germline lookup yields CDR1 SGHTA and CDR2 FQGNSA. The CDR3 DNA reads as TGTGCCAGCAGCTGGGACAGGGAAAGCTCTGGAAACACCATATATTTT. It is translated as CASSWDRESSGNTIYF.

On this clonotype: A much larger clone differs by one base, so this may be a read error. V and J are TRBV29-1 and TRBJ2-7, with unresolved D. The J call is uncertain, as TRBJ2-5 better fits the DNA end. Germline V gives CDR1 SQVTM, CDR2 ANQGSEA. The CDR3 totals 12 residues. The CDR3 loop is CSVSGNQETQYF. DNA for the CDR3: TGCAGCGTTTCAGGTAACCAAGAGACCCAGTACTTC.

This sequence joins TRBV2 and TRBJ1-6; TRBD1 matches 8 bases. V shed 8 bases and J 10 bases; nucleotides not matched to a gene: 19. The germline V gene has CDR1 SNHLY and CDR2 FYNNEI. The CDR3 loop spans 17 amino acids. CDR3 in DNA: TGTGCCAGCCTACCGACAGGGGCAGCCGGGGTAAGCTCACCCCTCCACTTT. This gives the protein CASLPTGAAGVSSPLHF.

The chain employs TRBV7-9 and TRBJ2-7; no firm D call. V shed 5 bases and J shed 2 bases, with 10 bases lying between them. This CDR3 contains 13 residues. The germline CDR1 and CDR2 sequences are SEHNR and FQNEAQ (reference sequence). The CDR3 DNA reads as TGTGCCAGCAGCCCCCAGCTAACCTACGAGCAGTACTTC. It is translated as CASSPQLTYEQYF.

Note on this clonotype: One end of the junction varies from germline; a read error may be responsible. CDR3 region: CASSQGTGTGSTLHF. Written as DNA, the CDR3 is TGCGCCAGCAGCCAAGGAACCGGGACAGGGAGCACCCTCCACTTT. The rearrangement links TRBV7-9 to TRBJ1-6, with TRBD1 matching 9 bases. The CDR3 covers 15 residues. Germline CDR1 SEHNR, CDR2 FQNEAQ (reference sequence).

This clonotype was seen at least ten times. The gene calls are TRBV19 and TRBJ1-1, with D tentatively TRBD1 (5 bases). This CDR3 region has 15 residues. The V end lost 7 bases, the J end lost 3 bases, and 18 bases lay between the germline ends. The germline V gene has CDR1 LNHDA and CDR2 SQIVND (reference sequence). CDR3 sequence (DNA): TGTGCCAGTATTCCCCGAGGTCGGGGGGACACTGAAGCTTTCTTT. Translated, it gives CASIPRGRGDTEAFF.

The gene calls are TRBV25-1 and TRBJ2-5; no reliable D call. In germline, CDR1 is MGHDK, CDR2 SYGVNS. The CDR3 has 13 amino acids. V lost 10 bases, J lost 5 bases, and 17 bases lay in between. CDR3 coding DNA: TGTGCCATGAAGGCGGTCGTTCGGGAGACCCAGTACTTC. Its protein is CAMKAVVRETQYF. Together with reference TRBV25-1 and TRBJ2-5, the CDR3 gives the full variable domain: EADIYQTPRYLVIGTGKKITLECSQTMGHDKMYWYQQDPGMELHLIHYSYGVNSTEKGDLSSESTVSRIRTEHFPLTLESARPSHTSQYLCAMKAVVRETQYFGPGTRLLVL.

A few counts support this clonotype. The gene calls are TRBV25-1 and TRBJ2-2, with 7 bases identical to TRBD1. J gave up 1 base and V 6 bases, and 11 bases lay outside the gene matches. This CDR3 region has 17 residues. CDR1 MGHDK and CDR2 SYGVNS come from the germline V gene. CDR3 protein: CASSPASAGGNTGELFF. The CDR3 DNA reads as TGTGCCAGCAGCCCGGCCTCGGCAGGGGGGAACACCGGGGAGCTGTTTTTT.